This entry lists 21 T cell receptor beta chains sequenced from one sample in a study of human T cells and chemical hapten exposure. Via MiXCR, TCRdb re-called the RACE reads, giving one row per CDR3 protein. The sample consists of more than 300,000 distinct CDR3 sequences, approximately 5.8% of them appearing once. The time point denotes: pre-sensitization, week 0. Treatment noted: therapeutic diphenylcyclopropenone sensitization with weekly scalp DPC. The source was whole blood, collected in connection with sensitization to the hapten diphenylcyclopropenone (DPC). All receptors derive from a woman aged 18-29 years with alopecia areata. Some clones in this sample may be carry-over from other donors' samples.

At least ten counts were recorded for this clonotype. The rearrangement uses TRBV2 and TRBJ1-5; no clear D. The CDR3 covers 18 residues. V shed 4 bases and J shed 0 bases, with 19 bases lying between them. Germline loops: CDR1 SNHLY, CDR2 FYNNEI. The CDR3 nucleotides are TGTGCCAGCAGTGGAATCCCATTTATTGGGTATAGCAATCAGCCCCAGCATTTT. Translating gives CASSGIPFIGYSNQPQHF.

This clonotype has at least ten counts. The CDR3 here is CASSQGATGTSAETQYF. The CDR3 DNA reads TGTGCCAGCAGCCAAGGAGCGACCGGGACTAGCGCAGAGACCCAGTACTTC. The chain recombines TRBV3-1 with TRBJ2-5, with TRBD2 identical over 10 bases. Germline CDR1 reads LGHDT; CDR2 reads YNNKEL (reference sequence). The CDR3 sequence is 17 residues long. The V segment lost 1 base and the J segment 4 bases; nucleotides outside the gene matches: 9.

This clonotype was detected ten times or more. The CDR3 reads CASSPMKQGSGNIQYF. In DNA form, the CDR3 reads TGTGCCAGCAGCCCTATGAAACAGGGGTCAGGAAACATTCAGTACTTC. J is TRBJ2-4 and V is TRBV11-2, with 7 bases matching TRBD1. Trimming at V came to 5 bases and at J to 6 bases, leaving 13 bases not matched to a gene. This CDR3 is built from 16 residues. From germline, CDR1 is SGHAT and CDR2 FQNNGV.

The table lists this clonotype with a few counts. The chain carries TRBV6-6 and TRBJ1-2; the D is unclear. The CDR3 spans 16 residues. The V and J ends lost 2 bases and 0 bases respectively, with 13 bases between them. CDR1 is MNHNY, CDR2 SVGAGI, per germline (reference sequence). The CDR3 DNA reads as TGTGCCAGCAGTTACCCTGCGGATCCCCCTAACTATGGCTACACCTTC. This sequence encodes CASSYPADPPNYGYTF.

The CDR3 nucleotides read TGTGCCAGCAGCTTCAACAGGGCGGGCTCACCCCTCCACTTT. This sequence encodes CASSFNRAGSPLHF. J is TRBJ1-6 and V is TRBV7-2; a possible D gene is TRBD1 (6 bases). The germline gives CDR1 SGHTA, CDR2 FQGNSA. The V end was cut by 3 bases, the J end by 10 bases, with 13 bases between. The CDR3 runs to 14 residues.

There are a few counts of this clonotype. The CDR3 DNA is TGTGCCAGCAGCCCGACCCCGGGACAGGGAAGCACTGAAGCTTTCTTT. Its protein product is CASSPTPGQGSTEAFF. The rearrangement links TRBV9 to TRBJ1-1; 9 bases fit TRBD1. Germline V gives CDR1 SGDLS, CDR2 YYNGEE. The CDR3 is 16 amino acids. V trimming: 4 bases; J trimming: 4 bases; junction bases outside the gene matches: 11.

This clonotype was observed at least ten times. J is TRBJ1-2 and V is TRBV7-2, with 11 bases aligning to TRBD1. This CDR3 is 16 amino acids long. Germline CDR1 is SGHTA and CDR2 is FQGNSA. The junction had 11 bases not matched to a gene; V was cut back by 3 bases and J by 8 bases. The CDR3 DNA follows: TGTGCCAGCAGCTTCCGGGACAGGGGGTTGTCGGGCGGCTACACCTTC. Its protein is CASSFRDRGLSGGYTF. The full variable domain, rest sourced from reference TRBV7-2 and TRBJ1-2, is GAGVSQSPSNKVTEKGKDVELRCDPISGHTALYWYRQSLGQGLEFLIYFQGNSAPDKSGLPSDRFSAERTGGSVSTLTIQRTQQEDSAVYLCASSFRDRGLSGGYTFGSGTRLTVV.

This clonotype showed up many times. The chain uses TRBV12-5 and TRBJ1-5, with D maybe TRBD1 (5 bases). This CDR3 has 17 residues. CDR1 and CDR2 from the germline V gene are LGHNT and FRNRAP. V dropped 3 bases and J dropped 0 bases, with 15 bases sitting between them. CDR3 residues: CASGLMGQSYSNQPQHF. DNA of the CDR3: TGTGCTAGTGGTTTAATGGGGCAGAGTTATAGCAATCAGCCCCAGCATTTT.

V and J are TRBV12-2 and TRBJ2-7; no check of the table's D call, TRBD1, against the DNA was made. TRBV12-2 corresponds to a pseudogene. The CDR3 runs to 17 residues. DNA of the CDR3: TGTGCAAGTCGCTTAAGGGGTGTTTTGGACAGGGAGTACGAGCAGTACTTC. Protein sequence: CASRLRGVLDREYEQYF.

The rearrangement uses TRBV15 and TRBJ2-7; D call uncertain. From germline, CDR1 is LNHNV and CDR2 YYDKDF (reference sequence). V was trimmed by 0 bases and J by 3 bases, leaving 9 bases between them. CDR3 size: 14 residues. CDR3 in amino acids: CATSRESTFYEQYF. The CDR3 bases are TGTGCCACCAGCAGAGAGAGCACGTTCTACGAGCAGTACTTC.

This clonotype appeared many times. Here the CDR3 DNA reads TGTGCCAGCAGGGGAACTGGAAACACCATATATTTT. Translating it yields CASRGTGNTIYF. The chain uses TRBV7-9 and TRBJ1-3; D unresolved. Germline V gene lookup returns CDR1 SEHNR and CDR2 FQNEAQ (reference sequence). V was pared by 6 bases and J by 2 bases, with 5 bases between. The CDR3 sequence is 12 residues long.

Of note for this clonotype: This may be a read error, as it is one base from a much larger clone. The CDR3 loop reads CANKSTGQGINSPLHF. CDR3 in DNA: TGCGCCAACAAGTCCACGGGACAGGGAATTAATTCACCCCTCCACTTT. The chain joins TRBV10-2 to TRBJ1-6, with 9 positions matching TRBD1. The length of the CDR3 is 16 residues. Germline loops: CDR1 WSHSY, CDR2 SAAADI. The V gene end was trimmed by 10 bases and the J gene end by 6 bases; junction bases not matched to a gene: 13.

The gene calls are TRBV6-5 and TRBJ1-1; D perhaps matches TRBD1 (5 bases). Looked up from germline, CDR1 is MNHEY and CDR2 is SVGAGI. The V end lost 6 bases, the J end lost 4 bases, and 15 bases lay between the germline ends. The CDR3 is made up of 14 amino acids. For the CDR3, the DNA is TGTGCCAGCAGCCCGGGACGGTCGGCCACTGAAGCTTTCTTT. Amino acids: CASSPGRSATEAFF.

This clonotype was counted many times. This chain uses TRBV28 with TRBJ2-3; D could derive from TRBD1 or TRBD2 (5 bases each). V was clipped by 5 bases and J by 4 bases, with 19 bases between them. This CDR3 region has 16 residues. Germline V gene sequence: CDR1 MDHEN, CDR2 SYDVKM. The CDR3 loop is CASSTRRQGDADTQYF. CDR3 nucleotides: TGTGCCAGCAGTACTCGTCGGCAGGGAGATGCAGATACGCAGTATTTT.

This clonotype was detected a few times. The V and J genes are TRBV12-3 or TRBV12-4 and TRBJ1-5; a weak D match, TRBD1 (6 bases). V was cut by 6 bases and J by 2 bases, with 14 bases left in between. CDR3 length: 15 residues. This CDR3 is CASSLLTGRNQPQHF. The DNA for the CDR3 is TGTGCCAGCAGCCTGCTCACAGGGCGCAATCAGCCCCAGCATTTT.

This clonotype has a handful of counts. The rearrangement joins TRBV25-1 to TRBJ1-5, with 11 bases fitting TRBD1. The V segment lost 8 bases and the J segment 6 bases; nucleotides outside the gene matches: 12. This CDR3 region has 16 residues. CDR1 is MGHDK, CDR2 SYGVNS, per germline. The CDR3 is CASQGGTGGYGQPQHF. CDR3 nucleotides: TGTGCCAGCCAAGGCGGGACAGGGGGATATGGTCAGCCCCAGCATTTT.

This clonotype was recorded a few times. As DNA, the CDR3 is TGTGCCACCAGTGAGGGGGGGACAGATACGCAGTATTTT. The encoded protein is CATSEGGTDTQYF. The chain carries TRBV24-1 and TRBJ2-3; 7 positions match TRBD2. The CDR3 length is 13 residues. Per the germline V gene, CDR1 is KGHDR and CDR2 is SFDVKD. V lost 4 bases and J lost 3; bases outside the gene matches: 0.

The table lists this clonotype with many counts. The rearrangement links TRBV27 to TRBJ1-6; 10 bases are shared with TRBD1. J lost 13 bases, V lost 8 bases, and 32 bases had no gene match. This CDR3 spans 21 amino acids. Germline values: CDR1 MNHEY, CDR2 SMNVEV (reference sequence). CDR3 nucleotides: TGTGCCAGCGCCTTACCCTCGTGGGACAGGGGAGGAAGAGCCGCACTTTCGCCCCTCCACTTT. This gives the protein CASALPSWDRGGRAALSPLHF.

This clonotype was detected only a few times. The V call is TRBV5-4, the J call TRBJ1-1, with TRBD1 as a possible D gene (5 bases). The CDR3 is 16 amino acids. Trimming cost V 0 bases and J 5 bases, with 17 bases left between them. CDR1 and CDR2 from the germline V gene are SGHNT and YYREEE (reference sequence). CDR3 in DNA: TGTGCCAGCAGCTTGGGGTCGGGGGTTGGTGTGACTGAAGCTTTCTTT. It codes for CASSLGSGVGVTEAFF.

The rearrangement uses TRBV20-1 and TRBJ2-3, with a weak D call TRBD2 (5 bases). The CDR3 sequence is 15 residues long. Germline V gene data show CDR1 as DFQATT and CDR2 as SNEGSKA (reference sequence). V was clipped by 0 bases and J by 2 bases, with 12 bases between them. CDR3 loop: CSARDEDSPTDTQYF. CDR3 bases: TGCAGTGCTAGAGATGAGGACTCGCCCACAGATACGCAGTATTTT.

This clonotype was detected only a few times. The CDR3 DNA sequence: TGTGCCAGTAGTATCGGTGGGACAGTCTACGAGCAGTACTTC. Amino acids: CASSIGGTVYEQYF. This rearrangement joins TRBV19 to TRBJ2-7, with TRBD1 matching 7 bases. In germline, CDR1 is LNHDA, CDR2 SQIVND (reference sequence). The CDR3 totals 14 residues. V shed 3 bases, J shed 3 bases, and the junction held 5 bases outside the gene matches.